This T cell receptor (beta chain) was captured in a study of cytomegalovirus exposure and HLA in healthy donors. Remarks on this clone: What it binds is not known.

Broader study findings: Apparent HLA restriction characterized most CMV-associated TCR beta chains in a later analysis. As a later analysis showed, a missense DCLRE1C variant was linked to trimming of TCR beta V- and J-genes.

Looked up from germline, CDR1 is MNHEY and CDR2 is SMNVEV (reference sequence). V trimming: 4 bases; J trimming: 3 bases; junction bases outside the gene matches: 5. CDR3 length equals 15 residues. PCR was performed using 60 Vbeta and 13 Jbeta primers. The table came from immunoSEQ multiplex PCR; TCRdb's copy has only in-frame clones and leaves some out. In all, the sample yields 91,000 or so clones. V gene TRBV27 combines with J gene TRBJ2-7; 11 bases agree with TRBD2. Input material: PBMCs. The clonotype was recovered from a woman between 25 and 40 years old in good health and CMV-seronegative. The CDR3 reads CASSSNLAGGYEQYF. In nucleotides, the CDR3 is TGTGCCAGCAGTTCCAATCTAGCGGGAGGCTACGAGCAGTACTTC.